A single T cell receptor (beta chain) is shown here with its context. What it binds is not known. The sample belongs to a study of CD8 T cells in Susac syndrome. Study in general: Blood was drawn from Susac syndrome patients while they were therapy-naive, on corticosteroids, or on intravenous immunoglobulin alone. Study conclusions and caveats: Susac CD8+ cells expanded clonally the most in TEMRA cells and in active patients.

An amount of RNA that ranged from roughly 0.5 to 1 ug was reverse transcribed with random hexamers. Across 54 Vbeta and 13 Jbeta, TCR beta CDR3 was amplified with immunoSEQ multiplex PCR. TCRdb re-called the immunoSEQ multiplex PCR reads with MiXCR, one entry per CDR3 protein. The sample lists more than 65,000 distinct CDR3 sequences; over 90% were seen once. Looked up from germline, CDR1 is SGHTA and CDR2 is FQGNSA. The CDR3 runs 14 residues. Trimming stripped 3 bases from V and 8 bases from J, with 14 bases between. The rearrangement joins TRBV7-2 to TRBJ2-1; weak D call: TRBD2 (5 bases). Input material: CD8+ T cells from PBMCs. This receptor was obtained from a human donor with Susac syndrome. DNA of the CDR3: TGTGCCAGCAGCTTGTCAGGAGGTGTGGATGAGCAGTTCTTC. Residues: CASSLSGGVDEQFF.